This TCR beta chain stems from a study of technical replicates of blood from a few donors. The protocol was immunoSEQ multiplex PCR, while the TCRdb copy is restricted to in-frame clones and leaves out a portion. The sample includes about 73,000 clones, roughly 90% of them seen just once. The specimen was PBMCs. This TCR was sampled from a human donor in good health. Some clones in this sample may be carry-over from other donors' samples.

The CDR3 sequence: CASGLGDSGGSDEQFF. The CDR3, as DNA: TGTGCTAGTGGTTTGGGGGATAGCGGGGGTAGCGATGAGCAGTTCTTC. The chain carries TRBV12-5 and TRBJ2-1, with 9 positions matching TRBD2. CDR3 size: 16 residues. Germline CDR1 LGHNT, CDR2 FRNRAP. With V trimmed by 1 base and J by 8 bases, 9 bases remained unmatched.